Listed below are T cell receptor beta chains from one sample, sequenced in a study of metastatic and nonmetastatic thyroid tumors. TCRdb re-clonotyped the PCR reads via MiXCR. The sample shows approximately 60,000 clones, 25% to 35% of them seen only once. The specimen was blood. The receptor source for this set is a female donor with papillary thyroid cancer or a benign thyroid nodule (not recorded which). Some clones in this sample may be carry-over from other donors' samples. Both conserved end residues are part of each CDR3. The D gene is left open where the match is weak. Rows may omit the clone size; those that give it use once, few, many or a size class.

J gene: TRBJ1-5
D gene: TRBD1
clone size: NA
V gene: TRBV30
CDR3 DNA: TGTGCCTGCAGAAGACAGGGGAGCGGTCAGCCCCAGCATTTT
CDR3 protein: CACRRQGSGQPQHF

J gene: TRBJ2-7
D gene: NA
clone size: NA
V gene: TRBV5-1
CDR3 DNA: TGCGCCAGCAGCTCGGGACTGCTGAGCTCCTACGAGCAGTACTTC
CDR3 protein: CASSSGLLSSYEQYF

J gene: TRBJ1-2
D gene: TRBD1
clone size: once
V gene: TRBV19
CDR3 DNA: TGCGCCAGTATGGGGACAGGGCTCGGTGGCTACACCTTC
CDR3 protein: CASMGTGLGGYTF

J gene: TRBJ2-3
D gene: NA
clone size: many
V gene: TRBV7-2
CDR3 DNA: TGTGCCAGCAGCCGAGCGGCTAGCCCCCGGACAGATACGCAGTATTTT
CDR3 protein: CASSRAASPRTDTQYF

J gene: TRBJ2-1
D gene: NA
clone size: many
V gene: TRBV6-4
CDR3 DNA: TGTGCCAGCAGTGAGAGGGGAGGGGACACTACCAATGAGCAGTTCTTC
CDR3 protein: CASSERGGDTTNEQFF

J gene: TRBJ1-1
D gene: NA
clone size: many
V gene: TRBV4-3
CDR3 DNA: TGCGCCAGCAGCAAGGGGTATACTGAAGCTTTCTTT
CDR3 protein: CASSKGYTEAFF

J gene: TRBJ1-2
D gene: TRBD1
clone size: NA
V gene: TRBV5-6
CDR3 DNA: TGTGCCAGCAGCTTCCAAGGACAGGGGGGTAACTATGGCTACACCTTC
CDR3 protein: CASSFQGQGGNYGYTF

J gene: TRBJ1-1
D gene: NA
clone size: few
V gene: TRBV6-1
CDR3 DNA: TGTGCCAGCAGCCCTACAGTAGGGTACACTGAAGCTTTCTTT
CDR3 protein: CASSPTVGYTEAFF

J gene: TRBJ1-4
D gene: NA
clone size: many
V gene: TRBV7-9
CDR3 DNA: TGTGCCAGCAGCTTAATGGGGGATAGGTTGTTTTTT
CDR3 protein: CASSLMGDRLFF

J gene: TRBJ1-2
D gene: NA
clone size: NA
V gene: TRBV30
CDR3 DNA: TGTGCCTGGAGTGTTGTGGGATATGGCTACACCTTC
CDR3 protein: CAWSVVGYGYTF

J gene: TRBJ2-2
D gene: TRBD2
clone size: NA
V gene: TRBV7-8
CDR3 DNA: TGTGCCAGCAGCTTAGTGCTAGCGGGAGGAGGAACCGGGGAGCTGTTTTTT
CDR3 protein: CASSLVLAGGGTGELFF

J gene: TRBJ1-6
D gene: NA
clone size: few
V gene: TRBV6-1
CDR3 DNA: TGTGTCAGCAGTGAAGCGACTGGACATTCACCCCTCCACTTT
CDR3 protein: CVSSEATGHSPLHF

J gene: TRBJ2-7
D gene: NA
clone size: few
V gene: TRBV28
CDR3 DNA: TGTGCCAGCAGTCCGAGTTCAAACGAGCAGTACTTC
CDR3 protein: CASSPSSNEQYF

J gene: TRBJ1-2
D gene: NA
clone size: NA
V gene: TRBV2
CDR3 DNA: TGTGCCAGCAGTGAAGCATCTAGGGGAGTTAACTATGGCTACACCTTC
CDR3 protein: CASSEASRGVNYGYTF

J gene: TRBJ2-3
D gene: NA
clone size: few
V gene: TRBV5-1
CDR3 DNA: TGCGCCAGCAGCTTAGGGAGCACAGATACGCAGTATTTT
CDR3 protein: CASSLGSTDTQYF

J gene: TRBJ2-6
D gene: NA
clone size: NA
V gene: TRBV5-1
CDR3 DNA: TGCGCCAGCAGCTTTTTAAATATTGGGGCCAACGTCCTGACTTTC
CDR3 protein: CASSFLNIGANVLTF

J gene: TRBJ1-1
D gene: NA
clone size: NA
V gene: TRBV6-4
CDR3 DNA: TGTGCCAGCAGTGACCCAAAGGTAATTGGCGCCCACCTGAACACTGAAGCTTTCTTT
CDR3 protein: CASSDPKVIGAHLNTEAFF

J gene: TRBJ2-7
D gene: NA
clone size: NA
V gene: TRBV7-9
CDR3 DNA: TGTGCCAGCAGCTTGGGGGGAGGCGAGCAGTACTTC
CDR3 protein: CASSLGGGEQYF

J gene: TRBJ2-7
D gene: TRBD1
clone size: few
V gene: TRBV11-2
CDR3 DNA: TGTGCCAGCAGCTTAGATCCAGGGGGTAGGGACGAGCAGTACTTC
CDR3 protein: CASSLDPGGRDEQYF

J gene: TRBJ2-7
D gene: NA
clone size: NA
V gene: TRBV4-2
CDR3 DNA: TGTGCCAGCAGCCAAGAAGAACTAGGGATCTACGAGCAGTACTTC
CDR3 protein: CASSQEELGIYEQYF

J gene: TRBJ1-1
D gene: NA
clone size: NA
V gene: TRBV12-3/TRBV12-4
CDR3 DNA: TGTGCCAGCAGTTCTTGGAAGGTTCGTTACACTGAAGCTTTCTTT
CDR3 protein: CASSSWKVRYTEAFF

J gene: TRBJ2-1
D gene: TRBD2
clone size: once
V gene: TRBV4-1
CDR3 DNA: TGCGCCAGCAGCCACCCATTACTAGCGGGAGGCCGAAATGAGCAGTTCTTC
CDR3 protein: CASSHPLLAGGRNEQFF

J gene: TRBJ2-5
D gene: TRBD2
clone size: medium-sized
V gene: TRBV28
CDR3 DNA: TGTGCCAGCAGCCTCGGACTAGCGGGAGTTTTGAAGACCCAGTACTTC
CDR3 protein: CASSLGLAGVLKTQYF

J gene: TRBJ2-6
D gene: NA
clone size: NA
V gene: TRBV7-9
CDR3 DNA: TGTGCCAGCAGCATATACAGCTCTGGGGCCAACGTCCTGACTTTC
CDR3 protein: CASSIYSSGANVLTF

J gene: TRBJ2-7
D gene: TRBD2
clone size: few
V gene: TRBV12-3/TRBV12-4
CDR3 DNA: TGTGCCAGCAGTTTGGGGACTAGCGGGCAGTACTTC
CDR3 protein: CASSLGTSGQYF

J gene: TRBJ2-5
D gene: NA
clone size: many
V gene: TRBV7-2
CDR3 DNA: TGTGCCAGCAGCGGGCTAGTTGAGACCCAGTACTTC
CDR3 protein: CASSGLVETQYF

J gene: TRBJ2-1
D gene: TRBD2
clone size: few
V gene: TRBV6-1
CDR3 DNA: TGTGCCAGCACCTCTTGGGGGGGGACTAGCGGGAGGCAGTTCTTC
CDR3 protein: CASTSWGGTSGRQFF

J gene: TRBJ2-7
D gene: NA
clone size: NA
V gene: TRBV6-1
CDR3 DNA: TGTGCCACTCGACCCAGCTCCTACGAGCAGTACTTC
CDR3 protein: CATRPSSYEQYF

J gene: TRBJ1-3
D gene: NA
clone size: few
V gene: TRBV19
CDR3 DNA: TGTGCCAGTAGGAAAACAGGGTCCGGAAACACCATATATTTT
CDR3 protein: CASRKTGSGNTIYF

J gene: TRBJ1-5
D gene: NA
clone size: many
V gene: TRBV29-1
CDR3 DNA: TGCAGCGTTGGGGGCCTTGGAGGTGGTCAGCCCCAGCATTTT
CDR3 protein: CSVGGLGGGQPQHF

J gene: TRBJ2-2
D gene: TRBD2
clone size: NA
V gene: TRBV20-1
CDR3 DNA: TGCAGTGCTAGAGATTCCGGGAGGGACACCGGGGAGCTGTTTTTT
CDR3 protein: CSARDSGRDTGELFF

J gene: TRBJ1-5
D gene: NA
clone size: NA
V gene: TRBV2
CDR3 DNA: TGTGCCAGCAGTGACAGCAATCAGCCCCAGCATTTT
CDR3 protein: CASSDSNQPQHF

J gene: TRBJ2-3
D gene: NA
clone size: few
V gene: TRBV3-1
CDR3 DNA: TGTGCCAGCAGCCAAGGCCTCTACACAGATACGCAGTATTTT
CDR3 protein: CASSQGLYTDTQYF

J gene: TRBJ2-1
D gene: TRBD2
clone size: NA
V gene: TRBV20-1
CDR3 DNA: TGCAGTGCTAGAGACATCCTAGCGGGGGGGACCAATGAGCAGTTCTTC
CDR3 protein: CSARDILAGGTNEQFF

J gene: TRBJ1-4
D gene: NA
clone size: few
V gene: TRBV5-1
CDR3 DNA: TGCGCCAGCAGCTTCGCAACTAATGAAAAACTGTTTTTT
CDR3 protein: CASSFATNEKLFF

J gene: TRBJ1-4
D gene: NA
clone size: few
V gene: TRBV12-3/TRBV12-4
CDR3 DNA: TGTGCCAGCAGCCCCCAGGCCAGTATTAATGAAAAACTATTTTTT
CDR3 protein: CASSPQASINEKLFF

J gene: TRBJ1-1
D gene: NA
clone size: many
V gene: TRBV2
CDR3 DNA: TGTGCCAGCAGTTTGCGGGGACTGAACACTGAAGCTTTCTTT
CDR3 protein: CASSLRGLNTEAFF

J gene: TRBJ1-2
D gene: NA
clone size: NA
V gene: TRBV15
CDR3 DNA: TGTGCCACCAGCAGAGAGGGGGGGCAGGACTATGGCTACACCTTC
CDR3 protein: CATSREGGQDYGYTF

J gene: TRBJ2-3
D gene: TRBD2
clone size: NA
V gene: TRBV7-2
CDR3 DNA: TGTGCCAGCAGCCATAGCGGGAGCACCCCAGATACGCAGTATTTT
CDR3 protein: CASSHSGSTPDTQYF

J gene: TRBJ1-6
D gene: NA
clone size: many
V gene: TRBV28
CDR3 DNA: TGTGTCAGCAGTTTTTTAACGCGTAACTCACCCCTCCACTTT
CDR3 protein: CVSSFLTRNSPLHF

J gene: TRBJ2-7
D gene: NA
clone size: many
V gene: TRBV5-6
CDR3 DNA: TGTGCCAGCAGCTTGGAGGGCCGGCCCTACGAGCAGTACTTC
CDR3 protein: CASSLEGRPYEQYF

J gene: TRBJ2-7
D gene: NA
clone size: few
V gene: TRBV6-1
CDR3 DNA: TGTGCCAGCAGTGAAGCGCCGGGGTTCGAGCAGTACTTC
CDR3 protein: CASSEAPGFEQYF

J gene: TRBJ2-3
D gene: TRBD1
clone size: NA
V gene: TRBV24-1
CDR3 DNA: TGTGCCACCAGTGATTTTCGACAGGGGGCTGCAGATACGCAGTATTTT
CDR3 protein: CATSDFRQGAADTQYF

J gene: TRBJ2-7
D gene: NA
clone size: medium-sized
V gene: TRBV6-6
CDR3 DNA: TGTGCCAGCAGTTACTCGTTTCGAAAGGGACGTCCCTCCTACGAGCAGTACTTC
CDR3 protein: CASSYSFRKGRPSYEQYF

J gene: TRBJ2-1
D gene: NA
clone size: few
V gene: TRBV11-2
CDR3 DNA: TGTGCCAGCAGCTTGAGTGTGGCGGAGAGGGCCAATGAGCAGTTCTTC
CDR3 protein: CASSLSVAERANEQFF

J gene: TRBJ1-5
D gene: TRBD1
clone size: few
V gene: TRBV6-2/TRBV6-3
CDR3 DNA: TGTGCCAGCAGTAAGGACAGGGGGTATAGCAATCAGCCCCAGCATTTT
CDR3 protein: CASSKDRGYSNQPQHF

J gene: TRBJ2-3
D gene: TRBD2
clone size: few
V gene: TRBV27
CDR3 DNA: TGTGCCAGCAGTTTGCGGGAGGGTGATACGCAGTATTTT
CDR3 protein: CASSLREGDTQYF

J gene: TRBJ2-7
D gene: NA
clone size: few
V gene: TRBV6-5
CDR3 DNA: TGTGCCAGCAGTTCCCCAGCCATAGGAACCTACGAGCAGTACTTC
CDR3 protein: CASSSPAIGTYEQYF

J gene: TRBJ2-7
D gene: NA
clone size: few
V gene: TRBV20-1
CDR3 DNA: TGCAGTGCTGGATTAGGGGGATCCTACGAGCAGTACTTC
CDR3 protein: CSAGLGGSYEQYF

J gene: TRBJ2-6
D gene: TRBD1
clone size: NA
V gene: TRBV11-1
CDR3 DNA: TGTGCCAGCAGCTTGCAGGGGGTTGAAGGGGCCAACGTCCTGACTTTC
CDR3 protein: CASSLQGVEGANVLTF

J gene: TRBJ2-1
D gene: NA
clone size: NA
V gene: TRBV11-2
CDR3 DNA: TGTGCCAGCAGCTCTCCGAGGGGGGCCCTCAGATCTGGGCAGTTCTTC
CDR3 protein: CASSSPRGALRSGQFF

J gene: TRBJ2-7
D gene: NA
clone size: NA
V gene: TRBV6-2/TRBV6-3
CDR3 DNA: TGTGCCAGCAGTTACACAGGGCCCCCCTACGAGCAGTACTTC
CDR3 protein: CASSYTGPPYEQYF

J gene: TRBJ2-5
D gene: TRBD1
clone size: few
V gene: TRBV20-1
CDR3 DNA: TGCAGTGCTAGAAACAGGGGGCGCGTGGAGACCCAGTACTTC
CDR3 protein: CSARNRGRVETQYF

J gene: TRBJ1-4
D gene: TRBD1
clone size: NA
V gene: TRBV20-1
CDR3 DNA: TGCAGTGCTAGCCCCGGGACAGGGGGCGGTGAAAAACTGTTTTTT
CDR3 protein: CSASPGTGGGEKLFF

J gene: TRBJ1-5
D gene: TRBD1
clone size: NA
V gene: TRBV30
CDR3 DNA: TGTGCCTACGGACAGGGCGGCAATCAGCCCCAGCATTTT
CDR3 protein: CAYGQGGNQPQHF

J gene: TRBJ2-7
D gene: NA
clone size: few
V gene: TRBV2
CDR3 DNA: TGTGCCAGCAGTGAAGACTTCTACGAGCAGTACTTC
CDR3 protein: CASSEDFYEQYF

J gene: TRBJ1-5
D gene: NA
clone size: many
V gene: TRBV19
CDR3 DNA: TGTGCCAGTAGTATGGGTCATGCTCGGCCCCAGCATTTT
CDR3 protein: CASSMGHARPQHF

J gene: TRBJ2-3
D gene: NA
clone size: few
V gene: TRBV12-3/TRBV12-4
CDR3 DNA: TGTGCCAGCGCCAAAAAGGCAGATACGCAGTATTTT
CDR3 protein: CASAKKADTQYF

J gene: TRBJ2-7
D gene: NA
clone size: many
V gene: TRBV5-6
CDR3 DNA: TGTGCCAGCAGCTTGGGGGGCATTGGGTCATACGAGCAGTACTTC
CDR3 protein: CASSLGGIGSYEQYF